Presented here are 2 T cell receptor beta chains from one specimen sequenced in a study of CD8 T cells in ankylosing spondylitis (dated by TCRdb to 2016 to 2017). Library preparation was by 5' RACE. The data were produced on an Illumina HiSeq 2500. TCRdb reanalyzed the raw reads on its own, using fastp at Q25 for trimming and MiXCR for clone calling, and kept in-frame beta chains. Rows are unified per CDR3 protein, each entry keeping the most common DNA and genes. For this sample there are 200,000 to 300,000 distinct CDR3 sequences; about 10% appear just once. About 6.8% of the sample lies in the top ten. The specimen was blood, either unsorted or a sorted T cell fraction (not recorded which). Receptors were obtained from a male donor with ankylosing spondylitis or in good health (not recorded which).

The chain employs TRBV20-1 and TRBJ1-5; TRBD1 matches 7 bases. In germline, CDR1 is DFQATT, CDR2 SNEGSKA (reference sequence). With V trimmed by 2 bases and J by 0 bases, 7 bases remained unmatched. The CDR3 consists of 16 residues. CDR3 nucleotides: TGCAGTGCTAGATCATCAGGGGGTAATAGCAATCAGCCCCAGCATTTT. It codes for CSARSSGGNSNQPQHF.

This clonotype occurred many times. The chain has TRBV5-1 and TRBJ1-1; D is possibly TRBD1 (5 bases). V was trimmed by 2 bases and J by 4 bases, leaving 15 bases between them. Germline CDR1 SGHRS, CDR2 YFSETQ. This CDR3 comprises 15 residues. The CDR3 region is CASSFGNQGRTEAFF. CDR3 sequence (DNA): TGCGCCAGCAGCTTTGGGAATCAGGGACGCACTGAAGCTTTCTTT.